These T cell receptor beta chains were read from a single sample in a study of control samples from healthy donors and cancer patients. Assay: immunoSEQ multiplex PCR; the TCRdb copy retains only in-frame clones and omits some. Of 150,000 to 160,000 clones in the sample, 85% to 95% were seen once. Sequencing used blood. These receptor sequences come from a man in his fifties in good health. Both conserved end residues are part of each CDR3. The D gene is left open where the match is weak. For some rows the clone size is stated as once, few or many, or as a class when expanded; others skip it.

abundance,d_gene,j_gene,v_gene,len,CDR3aa,CDR3nt
.,.,TRBJ1-3,TRBV28,15,CASNPGGAAGNTIYF,TGTGCCAGCAACCCGGGGGGGGCGGCTGGAAACACCATATATTTT
.,TRBD1,TRBJ1-1,TRBV27,16,CASSFLTGTMNTEAFF,TGTGCCAGCAGTTTCCTGACAGGGACTATGAACACTGAAGCTTTCTTT
.,.,TRBJ2-1,TRBV24-1,16,CATSDLGRGGNNEQFF,TGTGCCACCAGTGATTTGGGGCGCGGAGGAAACAATGAGCAGTTCTTC
.,TRBD2,TRBJ2-1,TRBV5-1,15,CASSYGGSSYNEQFF,TGCGCCAGCAGCTACGGCGGGAGCTCCTACAATGAGCAGTTCTTC
.,.,TRBJ2-4,TRBV29-1,16,CSVEGLASERENIQYF,TGCAGCGTTGAAGGTTTGGCCTCAGAGAGAGAGAACATTCAGTACTTC
.,.,TRBJ2-7,TRBV19,11,CATCEPYEQYF,TGTGCCACCTGCGAGCCCTACGAGCAGTACTTC
once,TRBD1,TRBJ2-1,TRBV5-6,13,CASRQGAYNEQFF,TGTGCCAGCAGGCAGGGGGCCTACAATGAGCAGTTCTTC
few,.,TRBJ1-6,TRBV19,15,CASSIRDPYNSPLHF,TGTGCCAGTAGTATCCGGGACCCGTATAATTCACCCCTCCACTTT
.,.,TRBJ2-7,TRBV6-5,15,CASSYSWDGGYEQYF,TGTGCCAGCAGTTACTCGTGGGACGGGGGCTACGAGCAGTACTTC
.,.,TRBJ2-3,TRBV5-1,14,CASKGVGRTDTQYF,TGCGCCAGCAAAGGGGTCGGGAGAACAGATACGCAGTATTTT
.,.,TRBJ2-3,TRBV5-1,17,CASSLAADQRSTDTQYF,TGCGCCAGCAGCTTGGCCGCAGACCAGAGATCCACAGATACGCAGTATTTT
.,.,TRBJ1-1,TRBV30,13,CAYAGRGFTEAFF,TGTGCGTATGCGGGCAGGGGATTTACTGAAGCTTTCTTT
.,TRBD1,TRBJ2-7,TRBV2,15,CASRLGAGGSYEQYF,TGTGCCAGCAGGCTTGGGGCAGGGGGCTCGTACGAGCAGTACTTC
few,TRBD1,TRBJ1-4,TRBV7-9,13,CASRRDSNEKLFF,TGTGCCAGCAGGCGGGACAGTAATGAAAAACTGTTTTTT
.,TRBD1,TRBJ1-5,TRBV19,16,CASAGQGDLSNQPQHF,TGTGCCTCCGCCGGACAGGGGGATTTAAGCAATCAGCCCCAGCATTTT
.,.,TRBJ2-5,TRBV10-2,13,CASTRGNAETQYF,TGCGCCAGCACCCGCGGGAATGCAGAGACCCAGTACTTC
.,.,TRBJ2-1,TRBV7-2,15,CASSLEGFTYNEQFF,TGTGCCAGCAGCTTAGAGGGATTTACCTACAATGAGCAGTTCTTC
.,TRBD2,TRBJ2-1,TRBV11-2,15,CASRPPGLAGNEQFF,TGTGCCAGCAGACCTCCGGGACTAGCGGGGAATGAGCAGTTCTTC
.,.,TRBJ2-2,TRBV24-1,13,CATSRINTGELFF,TGTGCCACCTCCCGGATAAACACCGGGGAGCTGTTTTTT
.,.,TRBJ1-1,TRBV2,11,CASRGQVEAFF,TGTGCCAGCAGGGGACAAGTTGAAGCTTTCTTT
.,TRBD2,TRBJ2-1,TRBV2,12,CASSASGRGQFF,TGTGCCAGCAGTGCTAGCGGGAGGGGGCAGTTCTTC
.,.,TRBJ2-1,TRBV3-1/TRBV3-2,13,CASSQDLGTRAFF,TGTGCCAGCAGCCAAGATCTTGGGACTCGGGCCTTCTTC